The rows below give T cell receptor beta chains drawn from one sample of a study of T cell clones after liver transplantation. Generated by immunoSEQ multiplex PCR, the TCRdb table keeps only in-frame clones and is missing some. Among about 20,000 clones, 80% to 90% were seen once, and the ten largest hold about an eighth. Sequenced material: CD8+ T cells from blood, taken 45 to 46 months after liver transplant. These receptor sequences come from a human patient who received a liver transplant. The T cells may come from the graft donor. The conserved cysteine and the conserved F or W are not part of the CDR3 here. Size is stated for part of the rows, as once, few or many counts, or as a class when the clone is expanded.

clone_size j_call v_call cdr3_aa
. TRBJ2-3 TRBV7-8 ASSPPTSGHRDTQY
medium-sized TRBJ1-2 TRBV7-9 ASSLGEGANGYT
. TRBJ2-7 TRBV19 ASSITGGYEQY
once TRBJ1-3 TRBV6-5 ASSGDSSGNTIY
. TRBJ1-1 TRBV27 ATKSDTLNTEAF
. TRBJ2-7 TRBV19 ASSVPDSYEQY
. TRBJ2-1 TRBV27 ASSPYWGNEQF
. TRBJ1-5 TRBV14 ASSQAQGQPQH
. TRBJ1-1 TRBV27 ASSWGLSTEAF
. TRBJ2-1 TRBV9 ASSVDLSSYNEQF
few TRBJ1-5 TRBV2 ASSGDAREPQH
. TRBJ1-5 TRBV19 ASSIIGGNQPQH
. TRBJ1-2 TRBV18 ASSPPQGALYYGYT
. TRBJ2-7 TRBV28 ASSFGLNEQY